This T cell receptor (beta chain) appears in the sequencing data of a study of blood T cell repertoires in COVID-19. Overall study context: Samples taken during acute and convalescent COVID-19 were collected in the United States, Italy and Spain.

This clone was seen just once. The V and J ends lost 5 bases and 4 bases respectively, with 12 bases between them. CDR1 and CDR2 (germline): SGHAT, FQNNGV. The CDR3 is 14 residues long. This table comes from immunoSEQ multiplex PCR, and its TCRdb copy is limited to in-frame clones, with some not included. There are 200,000 to 250,000 clones in the sample; 87% occur only once, and 1.9% lies in the top ten. This sequence was found in a man aged 35 to 55 with active or convalescent COVID-19. Source material: peripheral blood. The genes are TRBV11-2 and TRBJ1-3; a weak D match, TRBD1 (6 bases). The CDR3 loop reads CASSPVTGGNTIYF. CDR3 in DNA: TGTGCCAGCAGCCCCGTGACAGGAGGAAACACCATATATTTT. Full variable domain (rest looked up from reference TRBV11-2 and TRBJ1-3): EAGVAQSPRYKIIEKRQSVAFWCNPISGHATLYWYQQILGQGPKLLIQFQNNGVVDDSQLPKDRFSAERLKGVDSTLKIQPAKLEDSAVYLCASSPVTGGNTIYFGEGSWLTVV.